A selection of T cell receptor beta chains follows, all from one sample in a study of T cell repertoires in cytomegalovirus infection. These receptors' targets are unknown. TCRdb analysed the reads with MiXCR anew, one entry per CDR3 protein. Here the sample spans nearly 700,000 distinct CDR3 sequences, roughly 30% being singletons. The sequencing here drew on cultured PBMCs, taken from culture after CMV antigen stimulation. These receptors came from a human donor in good health (CMV status not recorded). Some clones in this sample may be carry-over from other donors' samples. CDR3s include the opening cysteine and the closing phenylalanine or tryptophan.

V	J	CDR3
TRBV12-3/TRBV12-4	TRBJ2-1	CASSFAGGAGGVYEQFF
TRBV2	TRBJ2-1	CASTEGIYNEQFF
TRBV24-1	TRBJ2-3	CATSDAPGTGTDTQYF
TRBV7-6	TRBJ1-5	CASSPSSQGNQPQHF
TRBV27	TRBJ2-2	CASSPLGTDNTGELFF
TRBV12-3/TRBV12-4	TRBJ1-2	CASPQTRTVANYGYTF
TRBV11-2	TRBJ2-5	CASTPGGSRRRETQYF
TRBV12-3/TRBV12-4	TRBJ2-1	CASSHVGARSYNEQFF
TRBV5-4	TRBJ2-6	CASSLEQGNVLTF
TRBV20-1	TRBJ2-1	CSARLAGHNEQFF
TRBV7-2	TRBJ2-7	CASSSSSGAYEQYF
TRBV10-3	TRBJ2-7	CATALTGAYEQYF
TRBV20-1	TRBJ1-1	CSAREESRGMNTEAFF
TRBV15	TRBJ2-7	CATSARLGFEQYF
TRBV20-1	TRBJ1-5	CSARDRAGGQPQHF
TRBV24-1	TRBJ1-5	CATSASGQGANQPQHF
TRBV12-3/TRBV12-4	TRBJ1-2	CASSIGPYSGYGYTF
TRBV19	TRBJ1-1	CASSAFPGRSPDTEAFF
TRBV20-1	TRBJ1-1	CSAPPTLDLNTEAFF
TRBV7-9	TRBJ2-1	CASSLGGEFPYNEQFF
TRBV19	TRBJ2-7	CASSDRTGGSYEQYF
TRBV12-3/TRBV12-4	TRBJ1-4	CASSRQGEDEKLFF
TRBV7-9	TRBJ2-2	CASSLTTYTGELFF
TRBV19	TRBJ2-7	CASSSRTSSSYEQYF
TRBV2	TRBJ2-7	CASWRAGGQREQYF
TRBV19	TRBJ2-5	CASSIGPSPAQETQYF
TRBV6-8	TRBJ2-5	CASRANPFTQETQYF
TRBV23-1	TRBJ1-5	CASIEKGVPVLCNQPQHF
TRBV19	TRBJ2-2	CASSVQGTGELFF
TRBV7-8	TRBJ1-5	CASSRGGEPQHF
TRBV7-2	TRBJ2-7	CASSQAGGQYF
TRBV6-1	TRBJ2-5	CASSTVLWETQYF
TRBV6-1	TRBJ2-1	CASKDGGGYNEQFF
TRBV19	TRBJ2-3	CASSAGQGGDTQYF
TRBV6-6	TRBJ1-5	CASTWDRGQPQHF
TRBV10-3	TRBJ2-1	CAIGLNNEQFF
TRBV19	TRBJ1-5	CASSPRQGYNQPQHF
TRBV6-6	TRBJ2-7	CASRGGGGAMSYEQYF
TRBV7-9	TRBJ1-2	CASSLKRRVYGYTF